This T cell receptor (beta chain) was recorded in a study of CD8+ T cells in alopecia areata. Study at large: It was oral tofacitinib, at 5 to 10 mg twice daily, that treated patients received.

Germline-derived CDR1 and CDR2 are SQVTM and ANQGSEA. The ends were cut back, 7 bases at V and 5 bases at J, with 11 bases in the middle. The CDR3 is 11 residues long. Once RNA had been extracted, it was reverse transcribed into cDNA to act as the sequencing template. Method: immunoSEQ multiplex PCR; TCRdb's copy keeps in-frame clones and lacks some. The sample yields around 70,000 clones, approximately 28% seen once. Treatment denoted: oral pan-JAK inhibitor, 5-10 mg twice daily. This clone was seen only a few times. The J gene is TRBJ2-5, the V gene TRBV29-1; D is tentatively TRBD1 or TRBD2 (6 bases each). This TCR was recovered from a human donor with alopecia areata. Sequencing was performed on CD8+ T cells sorted from blood, taken at week 4, from a patient treated with tofacitinib. CDR3 amino acids: CSAEGGETQYF. The DNA of the CDR3 is TGCAGCGCCGAAGGGGGGGAGACCCAGTACTTC.